A selection of T cell receptor beta chains follows, all from one sample in a study. TCRdb fed the RT-PCR reads into MiXCR, producing one record per CDR3 protein. The sample contains 650,000 to 800,000 distinct CDR3 sequences, about 14% of which appear only once. The sample taken for sequencing was memory CD4+ T cells from blood. The receptor set was obtained from a female donor in good health, serving as a healthy control. Both conserved end residues are part of each CDR3. A D gene is named only where the DNA matches it firmly. For some rows the clone size is stated as once, few or many, or as a class when expanded; others skip it.

clone size,V gene,J gene,D gene,CDR3 DNA,CDR3 protein
once,TRBV5-7,TRBJ2-5,-,TGTGCCAGCAGCTTGGAATCCCTGACACAGTACCAAGAGACCCAGTACTTC,CASSLESLTQYQETQYF
-,TRBV9,TRBJ2-1,TRBD2,TGTGCCAGCAGCAGGACTAGCCGAAGCTCCTACAATGAGCAGTTCTTC,CASSRTSRSSYNEQFF
few,TRBV4-3,TRBJ1-2,-,TGCGCCAGCAGCCAAGATTCATTCTATGGCTACACCTTC,CASSQDSFYGYTF
few,TRBV3-1,TRBJ2-1,-,TGTGCCAGCAGCACGCGGCAAAGCAATGAGCAGTTCTTC,CASSTRQSNEQFF
few,TRBV12-3/TRBV12-4,TRBJ2-2,-,TGTGCCAGCAGACCGGCAGGTTTCACCGGGGAGCTGTTTTTT,CASRPAGFTGELFF
-,TRBV5-1,TRBJ2-1,-,TGCGCCAGCAGCTTGGTGGGGGACTCCTTCTACAATGAGCAGTTCTTC,CASSLVGDSFYNEQFF
many,TRBV20-1,TRBJ2-1,-,TGCAGTGCTGGCGACACTAGCTCCGGTACCAATGAGCAGTTCTTC,CSAGDTSSGTNEQFF
many,TRBV7-2,TRBJ2-5,TRBD2,TGTGCCAGCAGCGCGGGACTAGAGAGATGGGAGACCCAGTACTTC,CASSAGLERWETQYF
many,TRBV12-3/TRBV12-4,TRBJ1-5,-,TGTGCCAGCAGTTTAGATATCAATCAGCCCCAGCATTTT,CASSLDINQPQHF
few,TRBV12-3/TRBV12-4,TRBJ1-1,-,TGTGCCAGCAGTATCTGGGGCACTGAAGCTTTCTTT,CASSIWGTEAFF
many,TRBV11-2,TRBJ2-3,-,TGTGCCAGCAGCTTAGCGATCGGGCGGGTCTCAGATACGCAGTATTTT,CASSLAIGRVSDTQYF
-,TRBV5-8,TRBJ2-3,TRBD2,TGTGCCAGCAGTTATAGCGGGATTGGTAGCACAGATACGCAGTATTTT,CASSYSGIGSTDTQYF
-,TRBV12-3/TRBV12-4,TRBJ1-1,-,TGTGCCAGCAGTTTACCCCAAGGGGGATGGACTGAAGCTTTCTTT,CASSLPQGGWTEAFF
-,TRBV19,TRBJ2-7,TRBD1,TGTGCCAGTACCGCAGGGGGCGACGAGCAGTACTTC,CASTAGGDEQYF
-,TRBV20-1,TRBJ1-1,-,TGCAGTGCTAGTATTCGGGGGGCGAGTGGACGTCGTACTGAAGCTTTCTTT,CSASIRGASGRRTEAFF
-,TRBV20-1,TRBJ2-7,TRBD2,TGCAGTGCTAGGGGGTGGGCTAGCGGGAGTTACGAGCAGTACTTC,CSARGWASGSYEQYF
many,TRBV5-5,TRBJ1-2,-,TGTGCCAGCAGTCCTGGGTATGGGTTGGACTATGGCTACACCTTC,CASSPGYGLDYGYTF
many,TRBV12-3/TRBV12-4,TRBJ2-3,-,TGTGCCAGCAGTTTTGCGGCGGGTTGGAATACGCAGTATTTT,CASSFAAGWNTQYF
-,TRBV20-1,TRBJ2-6,TRBD1,TGCAGTGCTAGTACAGGGGGACATGGGGCCAACGTCCTGACTTTC,CSASTGGHGANVLTF
many,TRBV30,TRBJ2-1,TRBD1,TGTGCCTGGAGTGTACGACAGGGGGGGAATGAGCAGTTCTTC,CAWSVRQGGNEQFF
many,TRBV20-1,TRBJ2-7,-,TGCAGTGCTCTAAGGACAGTTAGCTACGAGCAGTACTTC,CSALRTVSYEQYF
few,TRBV2,TRBJ1-4,-,TGTGCCAGCACTGTCCTCTCGGGGGAAAAACTGTTTTTT,CASTVLSGEKLFF
many,TRBV27,TRBJ2-7,-,TGTGCCAGCAGTTTCCCCTACGAGCAGTACTTC,CASSFPYEQYF
few,TRBV7-2,TRBJ1-2,-,TGTGCCAGCCGCCCTGATAACTATGGCTACACCTTC,CASRPDNYGYTF
many,TRBV7-6,TRBJ1-1,TRBD1,TGTGCCAGCAGCCCAAGGACAGGGAAGACTGAAGCTTTCTTT,CASSPRTGKTEAFF
few,TRBV20-1,TRBJ2-7,TRBD2,TGCAGTGCTAGAGTTCAAGCGGGGGGGCGAGGCGAGCAGTACTTC,CSARVQAGGRGEQYF
-,TRBV5-5,TRBJ2-3,TRBD2,TGTGCCAGCAGCTTCGGGACTAGTCCAAATACGCAGTATTTT,CASSFGTSPNTQYF
-,TRBV28,TRBJ2-3,TRBD2,TGTGCCAGCGGCGGGGGGGTAGATACGCAGTATTTT,CASGGGVDTQYF
many,TRBV20-1,TRBJ1-4,TRBD1,TGCAGTGCTAGGGGACAGGAACGTGAAAAACTGTTTTTT,CSARGQEREKLFF
-,TRBV4-2,TRBJ2-7,-,TGTGACAGCAGCCAAGTCCTGGCGCAATCCTACGAGCAGTACTTC,CDSSQVLAQSYEQYF
few,TRBV20-1,TRBJ2-5,TRBD2,TGCAGTGCTGAGGGGCGGGGGGGCCGCCAAGAGACCCAGTACTTC,CSAEGRGGRQETQYF
-,TRBV28,TRBJ1-2,-,TGTGCCAGCACCATGGGCAGGGACTATGGCTACACCTTC,CASTMGRDYGYTF
-,TRBV30,TRBJ2-7,TRBD1,TGTGCCTGGACCGGACAGGGGGCGGAGTACGAGCAGTACTTC,CAWTGQGAEYEQYF
-,TRBV6-4,TRBJ2-2,-,TGTGCCAGCAGTAAGGAACTAAACACCGGGGAGCTGTTTTTT,CASSKELNTGELFF
many,TRBV12-3/TRBV12-4,TRBJ2-5,TRBD2,TGTGCCACCGGGACTAAAGAGACCCAGTACTTC,CATGTKETQYF
-,TRBV27,TRBJ2-6,-,TGTGCCAGCAGTGCCTTTGGGCAGGAGAGCTCTGGGGCCAACGTCCTGACTTTC,CASSAFGQESSGANVLTF
-,TRBV10-3,TRBJ1-3,-,TGTGCCATCAATGGCCCGGATGGAAACACCATATATTTT,CAINGPDGNTIYF
few,TRBV15,TRBJ2-1,-,TGTGCCACCAGTCTACTGGGGAGTTACCCAGGGGATGAGCAGTTCTTC,CATSLLGSYPGDEQFF
many,TRBV24-1,TRBJ2-3,TRBD2,TGTGCCACCAGTGATTTGCCTGCCCCTAGCGGGAGGCCAGATACGCAGTATTTT,CATSDLPAPSGRPDTQYF
few,TRBV20-1,TRBJ2-5,TRBD1,TGCAGTGCTAGAGATCGGCGCAGGGGGGAGACCCAGTACTTC,CSARDRRRGETQYF
-,TRBV7-2,TRBJ2-1,TRBD2,TGTGCCAGCAGCCCAGATAGCGGGAGGGGCTACAATGAGCAGTTCTTC,CASSPDSGRGYNEQFF
many,TRBV11-2,TRBJ2-2,-,TGTGCCAGTACCGGGACAACGAACACCGGGGAGCTGTTTTTT,CASTGTTNTGELFF
many,TRBV6-6,TRBJ1-6,TRBD1,TGTGCCAGCAAGAGGGACAGCGATTCACCCCTCCACTTT,CASKRDSDSPLHF
few,TRBV6-5,TRBJ2-2,-,TGTGCCAGCAGACGAGGACAAGGGGCCACCGGGGAGCTGTTTTTT,CASRRGQGATGELFF
few,TRBV6-6,TRBJ2-2,-,TGTGCCAGCAGTCCTCAGGGAACCTTGAACACCGGGGAGCTGTTTTTT,CASSPQGTLNTGELFF
-,TRBV9,TRBJ2-7,-,TGTGCCAGCAGCCCCTCCGGGCCCCAGGTGCAGTACTTC,CASSPSGPQVQYF
-,TRBV6-1,TRBJ1-2,-,TGTGCCAGCAGTGAAGATTCGGGGGACTGGGCCTCTGGCTACACCTTC,CASSEDSGDWASGYTF
many,TRBV20-1,TRBJ2-2,TRBD2,TGCAGTGCTCCCCGGCGCCCGGGACTAGCGGGAGTTGGCACCGGGGAGCTGTTTTTT,CSAPRRPGLAGVGTGELFF
many,TRBV4-3,TRBJ2-3,-,TGTGCCAGCAGCCAAGGCGGGGGCACAGATACGCAGTATTTT,CASSQGGGTDTQYF
-,TRBV5-1,TRBJ2-7,-,TGCGCCAGCAGACGACAGTTGGGGGGCCCCTACGAGCAGAACTTC,CASRRQLGGPYEQNF
-,TRBV5-1,TRBJ1-1,-,TGCGCCAGCAGCTGGTCCGGTTCTGGCACTGAAGCTTTCTTT,CASSWSGSGTEAFF